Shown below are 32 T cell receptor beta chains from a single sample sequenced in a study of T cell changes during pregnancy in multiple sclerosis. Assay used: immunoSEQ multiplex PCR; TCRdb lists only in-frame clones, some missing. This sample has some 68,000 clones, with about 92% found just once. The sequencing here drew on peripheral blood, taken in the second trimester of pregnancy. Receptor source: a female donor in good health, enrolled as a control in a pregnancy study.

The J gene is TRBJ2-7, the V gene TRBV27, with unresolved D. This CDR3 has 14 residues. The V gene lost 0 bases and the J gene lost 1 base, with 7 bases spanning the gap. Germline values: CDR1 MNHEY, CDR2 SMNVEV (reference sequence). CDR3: CASSLSSQSYEQYF. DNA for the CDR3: TGTGCCAGCAGTTTATCGTCACAGTCCTACGAGCAGTACTTC.

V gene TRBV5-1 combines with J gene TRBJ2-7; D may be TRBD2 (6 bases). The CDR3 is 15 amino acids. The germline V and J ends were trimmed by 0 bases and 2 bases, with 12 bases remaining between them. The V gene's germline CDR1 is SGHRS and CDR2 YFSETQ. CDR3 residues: CASSLELAGPYEQYF. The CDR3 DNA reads TGCGCCAGCAGCTTGGAACTAGCCGGGCCCTACGAGCAGTACTTC.

CDR3 protein: CASSSGTGADEQFF. CDR3 nucleotide sequence: TGTGCCAGCAGCTCCGGGACAGGGGCGGATGAGCAGTTCTTC. V is TRBV6-1 and J is TRBJ2-1, with 10 bases identical to TRBD1. The CDR3 totals 14 residues. V gave up 6 bases and J gave up 8 bases; unmatched junction bases: 7. Germline CDR1 reads MNHNS; CDR2 reads SASEGT.

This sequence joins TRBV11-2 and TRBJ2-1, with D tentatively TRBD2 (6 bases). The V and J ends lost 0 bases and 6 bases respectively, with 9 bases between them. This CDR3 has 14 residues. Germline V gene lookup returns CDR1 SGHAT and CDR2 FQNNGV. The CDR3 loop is CASSLDGGFNEQFF. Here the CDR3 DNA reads TGTGCCAGCAGCTTAGATGGGGGGTTCAATGAGCAGTTCTTC.

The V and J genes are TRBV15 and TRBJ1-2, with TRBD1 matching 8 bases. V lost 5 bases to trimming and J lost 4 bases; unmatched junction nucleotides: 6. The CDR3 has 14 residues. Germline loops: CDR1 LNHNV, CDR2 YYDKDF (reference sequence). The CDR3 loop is CATSPGQGSYGYTF. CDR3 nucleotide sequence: TGTGCCACCAGCCCTGGACAGGGTAGCTATGGCTACACCTTC.

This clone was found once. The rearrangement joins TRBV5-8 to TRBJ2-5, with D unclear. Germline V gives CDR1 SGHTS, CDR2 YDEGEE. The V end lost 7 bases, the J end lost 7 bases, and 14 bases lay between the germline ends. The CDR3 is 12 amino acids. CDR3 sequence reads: CASYLLGRTQYF. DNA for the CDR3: TGTGCCAGCTATCTGTTGGGCCGGACCCAGTACTTC.

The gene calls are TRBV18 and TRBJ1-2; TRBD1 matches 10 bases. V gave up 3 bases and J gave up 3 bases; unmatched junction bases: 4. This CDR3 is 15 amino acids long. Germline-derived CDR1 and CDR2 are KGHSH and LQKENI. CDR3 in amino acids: CASSPGGQGYYGYTF. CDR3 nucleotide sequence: TGTGCCAGCTCACCCGGGGGACAGGGGTACTATGGCTACACCTTC. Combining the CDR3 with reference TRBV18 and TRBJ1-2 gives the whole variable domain NAGVMQNPRHLVRRRGQEARLRCSPMKGHSHVYWYRQLPEEGLKFMVYLQKENIIDESGMPKERFSAEFPKEGPSILRIQQVVRGDSAAYFCASSPGGQGYYGYTFGSGTRLTVV.

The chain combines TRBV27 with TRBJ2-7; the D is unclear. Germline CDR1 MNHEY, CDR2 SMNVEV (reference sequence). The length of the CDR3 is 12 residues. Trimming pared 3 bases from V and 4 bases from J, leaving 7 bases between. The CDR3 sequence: CASSFNSYEQYF. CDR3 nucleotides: TGTGCCAGCAGTTTTAACTCGTACGAGCAGTACTTC.

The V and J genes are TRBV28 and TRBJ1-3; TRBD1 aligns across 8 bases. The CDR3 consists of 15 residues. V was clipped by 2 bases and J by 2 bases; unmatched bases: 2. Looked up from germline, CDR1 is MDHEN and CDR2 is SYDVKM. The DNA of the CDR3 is TGTGCCAGCAGTTTAGACAGGGGTGCTGGAAACACCATATATTTT. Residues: CASSLDRGAGNTIYF.

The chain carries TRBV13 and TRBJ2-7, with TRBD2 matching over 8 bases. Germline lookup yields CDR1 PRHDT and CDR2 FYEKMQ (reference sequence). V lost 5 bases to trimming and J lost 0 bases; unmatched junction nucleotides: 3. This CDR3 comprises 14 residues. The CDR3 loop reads CASSPGGSSYEQYF. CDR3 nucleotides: TGTGCCAGCAGCCCGGGGGGGAGCTCCTACGAGCAGTACTTC.

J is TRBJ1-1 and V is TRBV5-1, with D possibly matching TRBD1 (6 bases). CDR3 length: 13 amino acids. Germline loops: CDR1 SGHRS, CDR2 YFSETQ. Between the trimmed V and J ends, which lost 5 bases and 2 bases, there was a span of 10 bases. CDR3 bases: TGCGCCAGCAGAGAGGGGGTCAACACTGAAGCTTTCTTT. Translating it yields CASREGVNTEAFF.

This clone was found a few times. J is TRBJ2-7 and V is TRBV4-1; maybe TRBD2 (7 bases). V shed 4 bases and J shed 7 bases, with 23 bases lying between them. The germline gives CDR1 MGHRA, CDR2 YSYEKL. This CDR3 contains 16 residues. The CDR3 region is CASSRNPRGGAREQYF. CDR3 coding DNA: TGCGCCAGCAGCCGCAACCCTAGGGGGGGGGCTCGGGAGCAGTACTTC.

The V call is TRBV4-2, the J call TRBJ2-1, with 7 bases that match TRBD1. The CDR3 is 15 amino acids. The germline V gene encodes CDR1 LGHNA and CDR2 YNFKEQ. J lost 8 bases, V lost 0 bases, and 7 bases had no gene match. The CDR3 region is CASSQEQGMVDEQFF. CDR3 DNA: TGTGCCAGCAGCCAAGAACAGGGGATGGTTGATGAGCAGTTCTTC.

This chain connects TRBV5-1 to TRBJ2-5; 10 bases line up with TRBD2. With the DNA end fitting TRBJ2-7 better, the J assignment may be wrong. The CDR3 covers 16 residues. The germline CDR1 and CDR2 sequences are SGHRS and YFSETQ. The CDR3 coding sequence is TGCGCCAGCAGCCCCCAGGGAGCGGGAGGGTTGGACGAGCAGTACTTC. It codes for CASSPQGAGGLDEQYF.

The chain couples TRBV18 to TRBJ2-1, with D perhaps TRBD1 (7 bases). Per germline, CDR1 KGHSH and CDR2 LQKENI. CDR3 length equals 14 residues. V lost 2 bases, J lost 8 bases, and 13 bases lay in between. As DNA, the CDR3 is TGTGCCAGCTCACCAGTTACAGGGGAGGATGAGCAGTTCTTC. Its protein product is CASSPVTGEDEQFF.

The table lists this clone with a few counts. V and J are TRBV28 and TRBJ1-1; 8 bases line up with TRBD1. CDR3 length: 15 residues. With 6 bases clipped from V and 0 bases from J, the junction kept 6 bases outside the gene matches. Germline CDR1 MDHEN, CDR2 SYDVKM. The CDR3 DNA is TGTGCCAGCAGCCGTACAGGGGGGATGAACACTGAAGCTTTCTTT. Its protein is CASSRTGGMNTEAFF.

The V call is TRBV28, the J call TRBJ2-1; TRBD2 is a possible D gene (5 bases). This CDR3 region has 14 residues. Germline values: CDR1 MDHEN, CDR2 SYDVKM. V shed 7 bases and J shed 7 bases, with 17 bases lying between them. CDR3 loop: CASIPRGRVNEQFF. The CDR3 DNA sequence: TGTGCCAGCATCCCCCGAGGGCGGGTGAATGAGCAGTTCTTC.

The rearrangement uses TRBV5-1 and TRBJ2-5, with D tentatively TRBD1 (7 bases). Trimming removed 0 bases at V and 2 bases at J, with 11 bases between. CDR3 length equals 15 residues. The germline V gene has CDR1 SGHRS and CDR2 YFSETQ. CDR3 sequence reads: CASSLGQGGQETQYF. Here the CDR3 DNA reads TGCGCCAGCAGCTTGGGACAGGGAGGTCAAGAGACCCAGTACTTC.

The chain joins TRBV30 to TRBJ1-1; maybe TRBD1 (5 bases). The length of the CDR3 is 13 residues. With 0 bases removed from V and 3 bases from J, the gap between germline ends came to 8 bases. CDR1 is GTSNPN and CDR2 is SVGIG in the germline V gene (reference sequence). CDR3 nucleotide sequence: TGTGCCTGGAGTGTACAAGGGGACACTGAAGCTTTCTTT. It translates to CAWSVQGDTEAFF.

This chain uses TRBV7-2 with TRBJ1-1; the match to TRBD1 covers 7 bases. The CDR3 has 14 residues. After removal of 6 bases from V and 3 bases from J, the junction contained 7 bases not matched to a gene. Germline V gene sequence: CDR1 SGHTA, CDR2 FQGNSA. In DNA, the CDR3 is TGTGCCAGCAGGCCCCGACAGGGTGACACTGAAGCTTTCTTT. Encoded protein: CASRPRQGDTEAFF. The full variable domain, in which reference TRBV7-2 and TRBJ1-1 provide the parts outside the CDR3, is GAGVSQSPSNKVTEKGKDVELRCDPISGHTALYWYRQSLGQGLEFLIYFQGNSAPDKSGLPSDRFSAERTGGSVSTLTIQRTQQEDSAVYLCASRPRQGDTEAFFGQGTRLTVV.

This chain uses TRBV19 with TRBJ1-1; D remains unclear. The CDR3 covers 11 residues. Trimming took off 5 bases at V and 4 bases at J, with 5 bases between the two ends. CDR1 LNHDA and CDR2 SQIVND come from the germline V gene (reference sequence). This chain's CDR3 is CASSLSTEAFF. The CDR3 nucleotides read TGTGCCAGTAGTCTTTCCACTGAAGCTTTCTTT.

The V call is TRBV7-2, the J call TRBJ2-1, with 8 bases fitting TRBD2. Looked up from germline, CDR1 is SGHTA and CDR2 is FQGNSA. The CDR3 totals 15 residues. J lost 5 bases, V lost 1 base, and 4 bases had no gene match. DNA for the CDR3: TGTGCCAGCAGCTTAGTTACTAGCGGAAACAATGAGCAGTTCTTC. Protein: CASSLVTSGNNEQFF.

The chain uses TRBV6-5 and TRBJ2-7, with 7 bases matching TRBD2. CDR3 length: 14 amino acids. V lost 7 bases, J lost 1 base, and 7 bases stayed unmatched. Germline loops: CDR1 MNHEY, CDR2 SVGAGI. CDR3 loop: CASTSASGSYEQYF. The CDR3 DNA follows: TGTGCCAGCACATCCGCTAGCGGTTCCTACGAGCAGTACTTC.

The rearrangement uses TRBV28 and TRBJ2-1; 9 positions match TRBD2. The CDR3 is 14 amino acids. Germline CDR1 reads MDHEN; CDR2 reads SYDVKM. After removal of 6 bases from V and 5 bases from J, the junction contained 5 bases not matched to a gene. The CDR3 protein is CASRTLAGNNEQFF. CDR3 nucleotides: TGTGCCAGCAGAACACTAGCGGGTAACAATGAGCAGTTCTTC.

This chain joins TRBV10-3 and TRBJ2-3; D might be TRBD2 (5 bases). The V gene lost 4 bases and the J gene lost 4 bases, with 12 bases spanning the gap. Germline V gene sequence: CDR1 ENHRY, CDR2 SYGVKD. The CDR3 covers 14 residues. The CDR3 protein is CAISAGGPADTQYF. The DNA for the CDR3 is TGTGCCATCAGTGCAGGCGGGCCCGCAGATACGCAGTATTTT.

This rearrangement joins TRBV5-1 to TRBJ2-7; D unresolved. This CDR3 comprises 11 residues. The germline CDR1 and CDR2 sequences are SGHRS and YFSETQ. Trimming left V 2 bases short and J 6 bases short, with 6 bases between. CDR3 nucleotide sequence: TGCGCCAGCAGCTTTAACGGCGAGCAGTACTTC. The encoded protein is CASSFNGEQYF.

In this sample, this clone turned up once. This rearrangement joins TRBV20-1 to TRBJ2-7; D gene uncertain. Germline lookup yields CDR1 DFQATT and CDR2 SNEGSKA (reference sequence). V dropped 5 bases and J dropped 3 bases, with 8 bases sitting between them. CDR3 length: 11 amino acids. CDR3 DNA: TGCAGTGCTGGGCCCAGCTACGAGCAGTACTTC. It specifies CSAGPSYEQYF.

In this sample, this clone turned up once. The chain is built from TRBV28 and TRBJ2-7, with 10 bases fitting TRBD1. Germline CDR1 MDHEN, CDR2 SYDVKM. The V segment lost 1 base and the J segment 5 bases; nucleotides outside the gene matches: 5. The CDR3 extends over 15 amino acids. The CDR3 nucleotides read TGTGCCAGCAGTTTATTCACCGGGACAGGGGACGAGCAGTACTTC. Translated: CASSLFTGTGDEQYF.

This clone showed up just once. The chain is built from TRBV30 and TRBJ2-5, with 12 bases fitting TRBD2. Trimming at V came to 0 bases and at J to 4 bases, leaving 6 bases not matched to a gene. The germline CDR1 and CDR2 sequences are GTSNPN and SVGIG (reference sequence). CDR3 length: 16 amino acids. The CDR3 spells CAWSVPPGLAGETQYF. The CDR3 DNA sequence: TGTGCCTGGAGTGTACCGCCGGGACTAGCGGGAGAGACCCAGTACTTC.

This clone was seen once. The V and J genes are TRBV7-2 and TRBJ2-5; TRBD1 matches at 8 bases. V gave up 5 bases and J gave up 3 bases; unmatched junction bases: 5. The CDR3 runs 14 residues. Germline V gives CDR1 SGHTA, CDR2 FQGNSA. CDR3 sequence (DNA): TGTGCCAGCAGCGCAAACAGGGGGAAAGAGACCCAGTACTTC. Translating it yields CASSANRGKETQYF. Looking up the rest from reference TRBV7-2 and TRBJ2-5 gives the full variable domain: GAGVSQSPSNKVTEKGKDVELRCDPISGHTALYWYRQSLGQGLEFLIYFQGNSAPDKSGLPSDRFSAERTGGSVSTLTIQRTQQEDSAVYLCASSANRGKETQYFGPGTRLLVL.

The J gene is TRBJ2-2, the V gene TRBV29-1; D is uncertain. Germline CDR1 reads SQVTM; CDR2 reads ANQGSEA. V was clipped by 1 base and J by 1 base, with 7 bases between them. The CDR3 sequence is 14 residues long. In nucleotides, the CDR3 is TGCAGCGTTGAAGCTTATCGGAACACCGGGGAGCTGTTTTTT. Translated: CSVEAYRNTGELFF.

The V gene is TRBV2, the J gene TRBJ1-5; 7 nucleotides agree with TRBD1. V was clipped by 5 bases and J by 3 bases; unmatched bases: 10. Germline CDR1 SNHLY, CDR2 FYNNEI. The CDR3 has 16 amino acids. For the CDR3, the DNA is TGTGCCAGCAGTCCCAGGGACAGTCTATACAATCAGCCCCAGCATTTT. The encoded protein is CASSPRDSLYNQPQHF. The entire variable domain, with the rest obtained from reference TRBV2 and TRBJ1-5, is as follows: EPEVTQTPSHQVTQMGQEVILRCVPISNHLYFYWYRQILGQKVEFLVSFYNNEISEKSEIFDDQFSVERPDGSNFTLKIRSTKLEDSAMYFCASSPRDSLYNQPQHFGDGTRLSIL.